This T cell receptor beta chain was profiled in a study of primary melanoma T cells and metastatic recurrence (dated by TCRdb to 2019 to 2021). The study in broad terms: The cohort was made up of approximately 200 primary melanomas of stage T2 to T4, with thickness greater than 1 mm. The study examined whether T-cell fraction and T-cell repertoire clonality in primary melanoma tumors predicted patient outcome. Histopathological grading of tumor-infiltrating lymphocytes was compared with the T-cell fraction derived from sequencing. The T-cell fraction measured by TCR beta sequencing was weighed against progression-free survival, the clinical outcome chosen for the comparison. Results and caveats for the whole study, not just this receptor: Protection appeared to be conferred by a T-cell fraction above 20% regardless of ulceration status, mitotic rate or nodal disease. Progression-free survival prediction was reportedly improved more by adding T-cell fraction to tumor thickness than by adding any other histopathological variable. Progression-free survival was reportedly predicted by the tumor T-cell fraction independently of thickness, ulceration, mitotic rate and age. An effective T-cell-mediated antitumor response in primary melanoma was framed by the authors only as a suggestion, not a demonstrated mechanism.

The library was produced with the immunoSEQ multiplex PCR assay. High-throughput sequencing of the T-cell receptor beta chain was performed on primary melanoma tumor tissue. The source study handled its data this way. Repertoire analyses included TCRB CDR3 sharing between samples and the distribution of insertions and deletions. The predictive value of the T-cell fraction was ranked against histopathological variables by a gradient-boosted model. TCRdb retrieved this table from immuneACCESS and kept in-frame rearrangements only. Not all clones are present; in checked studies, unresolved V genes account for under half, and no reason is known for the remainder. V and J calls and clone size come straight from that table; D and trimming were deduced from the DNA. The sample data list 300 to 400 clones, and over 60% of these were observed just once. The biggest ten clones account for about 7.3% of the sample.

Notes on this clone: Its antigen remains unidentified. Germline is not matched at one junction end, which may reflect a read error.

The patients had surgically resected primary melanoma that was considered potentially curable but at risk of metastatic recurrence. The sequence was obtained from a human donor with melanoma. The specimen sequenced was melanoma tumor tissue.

In nucleotides, the sequence is TGTGCCAGCAGCTTAGCAGTGGGGACCTTTTCCTACGAGCAGTACTTC. This is translated as CASSLAVGTFSYEQYF. The chain was built from TRBV15 and TRBJ2-7; the D call is possibly TRBD1 or TRBD2, each sharing 5 bases. Via the germline V gene (reference sequence), CDR1 is LNHNV and CDR2 YYDKDF. The CDR3 runs 16 amino acids, cysteine and phenylalanine included. Solely the CDR3 DNA is kept, with 48 bases framed from the first base.